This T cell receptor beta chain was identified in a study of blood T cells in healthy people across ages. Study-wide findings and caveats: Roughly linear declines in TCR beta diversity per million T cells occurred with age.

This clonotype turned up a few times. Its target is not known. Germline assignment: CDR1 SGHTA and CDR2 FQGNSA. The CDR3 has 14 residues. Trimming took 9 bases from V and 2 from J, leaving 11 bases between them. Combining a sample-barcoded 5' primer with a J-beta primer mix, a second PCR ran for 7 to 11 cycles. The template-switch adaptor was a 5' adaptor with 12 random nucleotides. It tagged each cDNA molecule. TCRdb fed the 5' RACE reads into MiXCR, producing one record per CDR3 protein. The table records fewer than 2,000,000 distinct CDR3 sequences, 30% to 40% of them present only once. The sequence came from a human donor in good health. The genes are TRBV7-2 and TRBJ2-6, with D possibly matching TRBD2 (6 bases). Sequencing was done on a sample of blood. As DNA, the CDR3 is TGTGCCAGTCGCAGGGAGGCTGGGGCCAACGTCCTGACTTTC. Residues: CASRREAGANVLTF.